This T cell receptor (beta chain) appears in the sequencing data of a study of blood T cell repertoires in COVID-19. As for the study in general: Acute and convalescent COVID-19 specimens originated in the United States, Italy and Spain.

Original data processing: The assay estimated nucleated cells by amplifying reference gene primers. TCRdb's copy holds only in-frame clones and misses some; the assay was immunoSEQ multiplex PCR. The D gene and trimming were derived from the DNA, and the V and J assignments and clone size from that table. Among about 36,000 clones listed, over 65% were seen once. This CDR3 comprises 14 residues. Trimming cost V 5 bases and J 4 bases; bases outside gene matches: 3. Per the germline V gene, CDR1 is SNHLY and CDR2 is FYNNEI. The origin of this receptor is a man between 60 and 75 years old with active COVID-19. V is TRBV2 and J is TRBJ2-7, with 12 positions matching TRBD2. The material sequenced was peripheral blood. The CDR3 DNA reads TGTGCCAGCAGTTCGGGACTAGCGGGTTACGAGCAGTACTTC. It is translated as CASSSGLAGYEQYF.